The 11 T cell receptor beta chains below were found in one sample sequenced in a study of cytomegalovirus exposure and HLA in healthy donors. With 60 Vbeta and 13 Jbeta primers, the PCR was carried out. The method was immunoSEQ multiplex PCR; TCRdb's version includes in-frame clones alone and lacks a portion of them. The sample carries approximately 140,000 clones, around 72% recorded once. The sample consisted of PBMCs. Receptors were obtained from a human donor in good health.

V gene TRBV5-4 combines with J gene TRBJ2-2; 10 nucleotides match TRBD2. Germline loops: CDR1 SGHNT, CDR2 YYREEE (reference sequence). With 4 bases clipped from V and 3 bases from J, the junction kept 12 bases outside the gene matches. CDR3 length equals 18 residues. CDR3 in amino acids: CASSPLGTSGTYTGELFF. For the CDR3, the DNA is TGTGCCAGCAGCCCCCTCGGCACTAGCGGGACATACACCGGGGAGCTGTTTTTT.

This clone was seen more than once but under ten times. The chain links TRBV29-1 to TRBJ2-3, with TRBD2 matching over 15 bases. The CDR3 contains 15 residues. V gave up 7 bases and J gave up 8 bases; unmatched junction bases: 10. The germline CDR1 and CDR2 sequences are SQVTM and ANQGSEA. In nucleotides, the CDR3 is TGCAGCGCCGCCGGGACTAGCGGGGGGTGGGGTACGCAGTATTTT. This sequence encodes CSAAGTSGGWGTQYF.

V is TRBV2 and J is TRBJ1-6; 7 bases match TRBD1. The CDR3 spans 17 residues. V lost 4 bases and J lost 0; bases outside the gene matches: 6. CDR1 and CDR2 from the germline V gene are SNHLY and FYNNEI. The CDR3 protein is CASSVGQESSYNSPLHF. Here the CDR3 DNA reads TGTGCCAGCAGTGTAGGACAGGAGAGCTCCTATAATTCACCCCTCCACTTT. Full variable domain (remainder filled in from reference TRBV2 and TRBJ1-6): EPEVTQTPSHQVTQMGQEVILRCVPISNHLYFYWYRQILGQKVEFLVSFYNNEISEKSEIFDDQFSVERPDGSNFTLKIRSTKLEDSAMYFCASSVGQESSYNSPLHFGNGTRLTVT.

The chain combines TRBV30 with TRBJ2-5, with TRBD2 as a possible D gene (5 bases). Germline CDR1 reads GTSNPN; CDR2 reads SVGIG (reference sequence). The CDR3 contains 13 residues. With 2 bases removed from V and 5 bases from J, the gap between germline ends came to 12 bases. CDR3 nucleotides: TGTGCCTGGAGTACTACTAGTGGGGAGACCCAGTACTTC. Amino acid sequence: CAWSTTSGETQYF.

This clone was seen a few times. The rearrangement joins TRBV6-5 to TRBJ1-1; D may be TRBD1 (5 bases). The germline V gene encodes CDR1 MNHEY and CDR2 SVGAGI. The CDR3 spans 14 residues. V was cut by 6 bases and J by 5 bases, with 16 bases left in between. As DNA, the CDR3 is TGTGCCAGCAGCCCACATCCAGGGCAAACTGAAGCTTTCTTT. Translating it yields CASSPHPGQTEAFF.

V and J are TRBV7-9 and TRBJ1-1, with TRBD1 matching 9 bases. Germline loops: CDR1 SEHNR, CDR2 FQNEAQ (reference sequence). CDR3 length equals 15 residues. Trimming took 5 bases from V and 5 from J; bases not matched to a gene: 9. CDR3: CASSPTGGAWTEAFF. The CDR3 DNA follows: TGTGCCAGCAGCCCCACAGGGGGCGCGTGGACTGAAGCTTTCTTT.

This chain uses TRBV5-4 with TRBJ2-6; D call uncertain. This CDR3 has 16 amino acids. Trimming shortened V by 0 bases and J by 0 bases, and 7 bases separated the two germline ends. Germline values: CDR1 SGHNT, CDR2 YYREEE (reference sequence). The CDR3 DNA is TGTGCCAGCAGCTTGGACGCAGTCTCTGGGGCCAACGTCCTGACTTTC. Its translation is CASSLDAVSGANVLTF.

This clone was seen only a few times. The J gene is TRBJ1-1, the V gene TRBV11-3, with D possibly being TRBD1 (5 bases). Per germline, CDR1 SGHNT and CDR2 YENEEA. With 2 bases removed from V and 3 bases from J, the gap between germline ends came to 13 bases. The CDR3 length is 15 residues. The CDR3 DNA reads TGTGCCAGCAGCTTACGGCAGGGTAGGGACACTGAAGCTTTCTTT. It specifies CASSLRQGRDTEAFF.

This chain connects TRBV7-9 to TRBJ1-4; 9 positions match TRBD1. The CDR3 extends over 15 amino acids. Germline V gene data show CDR1 as SEHNR and CDR2 as FQNEAQ (reference sequence). The ends lost 5 bases at V and 7 bases at J; junction bases unmatched: 8. In DNA, the CDR3 is TGTGCCAGCAGCCAAGGCGGGACAGGGTTTGAAAAACTGTTTTTT. This gives the protein CASSQGGTGFEKLFF.

The table lists this clone with a few counts. Here the CDR3 DNA reads TGTGCCAGCAGTGAGTCCGGGACTAGCGGGGACTACCAGTACTTC. It encodes CASSESGTSGDYQYF. The chain has TRBV6-1 and TRBJ2-7, with 13 bases lining up with TRBD2. J gave up 10 bases and V 3 bases, and 9 bases lay outside the gene matches. CDR1 MNHNS and CDR2 SASEGT come from the germline V gene. The CDR3 contains 15 residues.

This clone was found a few times. In DNA, the CDR3 is TGTGCCAGCAGTACCCCGGACGGGGGGTACGAGCAGTACTTC. Translating gives CASSTPDGGYEQYF. The chain uses TRBV27 and TRBJ2-7, with 7 bases lining up with TRBD2. The CDR3 loop spans 14 amino acids. Germline V lookup: CDR1 MNHEY, CDR2 SMNVEV (reference sequence). V lost 5 bases, J lost 4 bases, and 8 bases stayed unmatched.